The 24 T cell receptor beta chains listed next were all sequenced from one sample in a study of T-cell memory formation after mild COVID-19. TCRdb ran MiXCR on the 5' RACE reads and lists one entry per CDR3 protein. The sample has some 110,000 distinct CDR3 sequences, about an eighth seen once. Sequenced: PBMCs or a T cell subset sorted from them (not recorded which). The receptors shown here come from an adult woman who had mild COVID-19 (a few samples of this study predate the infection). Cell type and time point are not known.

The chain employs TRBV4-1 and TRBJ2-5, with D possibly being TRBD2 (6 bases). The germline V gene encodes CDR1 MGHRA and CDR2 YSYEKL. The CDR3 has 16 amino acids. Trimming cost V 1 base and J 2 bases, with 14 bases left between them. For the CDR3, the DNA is TGCGCCAGCAGCCAAGTCTTTCCGGGGGATCAAGAGACCCAGTACTTC. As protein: CASSQVFPGDQETQYF.

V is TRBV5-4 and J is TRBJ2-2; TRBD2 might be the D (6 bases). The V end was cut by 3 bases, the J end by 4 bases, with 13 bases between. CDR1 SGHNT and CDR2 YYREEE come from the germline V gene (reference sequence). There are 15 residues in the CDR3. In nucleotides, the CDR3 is TGTGCCAGCAGCTCAGAGACTAGAGGCACCGGGGAGCTGTTTTTT. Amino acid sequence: CASSSETRGTGELFF.

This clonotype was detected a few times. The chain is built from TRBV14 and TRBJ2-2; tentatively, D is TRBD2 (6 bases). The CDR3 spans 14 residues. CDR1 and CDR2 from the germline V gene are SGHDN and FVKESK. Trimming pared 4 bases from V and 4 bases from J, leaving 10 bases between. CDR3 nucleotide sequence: TGTGCCAGCAGCCCGGGACTCATCACCGGGGAGCTGTTTTTT. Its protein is CASSPGLITGELFF. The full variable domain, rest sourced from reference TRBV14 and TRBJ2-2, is EAGVTQFPSHSVIEKGQTVTLRCDPISGHDNLYWYRRVMGKEIKFLLHFVKESKQDESGMPNNRFLAERTGGTYSTLKVQPAELEDSGVYFCASSPGLITGELFFGEGSRLTVL.

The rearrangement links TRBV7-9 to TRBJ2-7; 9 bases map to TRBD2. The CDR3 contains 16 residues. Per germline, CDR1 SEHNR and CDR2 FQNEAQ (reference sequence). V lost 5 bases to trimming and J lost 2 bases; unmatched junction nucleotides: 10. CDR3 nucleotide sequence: TGTGCCAGCAGCGGACCCGGCCCTAGCGGGACCTACGAGCAGTACTTC. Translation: CASSGPGPSGTYEQYF.

The CDR3 here is CSVQAPGTEAFF. The CDR3, as DNA: TGCAGTGTACAGGCCCCGGGGACTGAAGCTTTCTTT. The V gene is TRBV29-1, the J gene TRBJ1-1; D is perhaps TRBD1 (5 bases). The CDR3 runs 12 residues. Germline V lookup: CDR1 SQVTM, CDR2 ANQGSEA.

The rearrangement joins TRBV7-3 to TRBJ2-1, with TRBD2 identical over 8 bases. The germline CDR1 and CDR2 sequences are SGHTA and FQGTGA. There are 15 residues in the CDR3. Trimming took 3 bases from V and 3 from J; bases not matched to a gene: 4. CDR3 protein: CASSFSGMSYNEQFF. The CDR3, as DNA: TGTGCCAGCAGCTTTAGCGGGATGAGCTACAATGAGCAGTTCTTC.

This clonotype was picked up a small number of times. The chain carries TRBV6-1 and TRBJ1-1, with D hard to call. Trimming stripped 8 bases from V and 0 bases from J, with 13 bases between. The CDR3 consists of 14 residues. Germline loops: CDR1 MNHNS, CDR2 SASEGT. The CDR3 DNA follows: TGTGCCAGCCCTCCTTCCGGAATGAACACTGAAGCTTTCTTT. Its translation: CASPPSGMNTEAFF.

As DNA, the CDR3 is TGTGCCAGCAGCTTATTCATTGATGAGGCCTCTGGAAACACCATATATTTT. It codes for CASSLFIDEASGNTIYF. The V and J genes are TRBV11-2 and TRBJ1-3; D not certain. CDR1 and CDR2 from the germline V gene are SGHAT and FQNNGV. This CDR3 is 17 amino acids long. Deletions cut 2 bases from V and 0 bases from J, with 14 bases between.

The CDR3: CASSQVSGLGTDTQYF. The CDR3 coding sequence is TGTGCCAGCAGCCAAGTATCGGGACTAGGCACAGATACGCAGTATTTT. The chain couples TRBV3-1 to TRBJ2-3; 8 bases fit TRBD2. V gave up 1 base and J gave up 1 base; unmatched junction bases: 4. The CDR3 is 16 amino acids. CDR1 and CDR2 from the germline V gene are LGHDT and YNNKEL (reference sequence).

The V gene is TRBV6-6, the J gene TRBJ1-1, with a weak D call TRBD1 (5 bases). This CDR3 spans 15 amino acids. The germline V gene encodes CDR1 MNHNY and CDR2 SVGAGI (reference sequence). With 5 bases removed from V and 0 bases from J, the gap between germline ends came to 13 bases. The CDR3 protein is CASSTPTEMNTEAFF. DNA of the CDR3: TGTGCCAGCAGTACGCCGACAGAAATGAACACTGAAGCTTTCTTT.

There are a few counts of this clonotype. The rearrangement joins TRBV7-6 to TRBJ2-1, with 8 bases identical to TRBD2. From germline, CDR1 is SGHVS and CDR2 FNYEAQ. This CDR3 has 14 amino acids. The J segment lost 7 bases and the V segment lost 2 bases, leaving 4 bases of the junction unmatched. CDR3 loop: CASSLPRGGNEQFF. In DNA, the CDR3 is TGTGCCAGCAGCTTACCCCGGGGGGGGAATGAGCAGTTCTTC.

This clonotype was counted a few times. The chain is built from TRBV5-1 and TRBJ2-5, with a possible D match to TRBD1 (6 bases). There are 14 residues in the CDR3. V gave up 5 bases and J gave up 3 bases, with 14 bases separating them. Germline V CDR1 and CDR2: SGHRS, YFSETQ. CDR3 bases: TGCGCCAGCAGACCCGCAGGGGTCGAAGAGACCCAGTACTTC. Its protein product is CASRPAGVEETQYF.

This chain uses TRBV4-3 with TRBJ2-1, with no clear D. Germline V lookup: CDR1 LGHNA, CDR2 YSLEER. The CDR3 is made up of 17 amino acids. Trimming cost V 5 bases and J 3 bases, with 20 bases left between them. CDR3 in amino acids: CASSSRSKGEIYNEQFF. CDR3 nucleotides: TGCGCCAGCAGCTCTAGGTCGAAGGGTGAAATCTACAATGAGCAGTTCTTC.

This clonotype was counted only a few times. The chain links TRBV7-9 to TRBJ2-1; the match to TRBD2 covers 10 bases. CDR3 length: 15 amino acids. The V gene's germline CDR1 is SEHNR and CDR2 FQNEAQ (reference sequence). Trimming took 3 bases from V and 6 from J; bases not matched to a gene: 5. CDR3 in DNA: TGTGCCAGCAGCTTCTATAGCGGGGGGTCCAATGAGCAGTTCTTC. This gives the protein CASSFYSGGSNEQFF.

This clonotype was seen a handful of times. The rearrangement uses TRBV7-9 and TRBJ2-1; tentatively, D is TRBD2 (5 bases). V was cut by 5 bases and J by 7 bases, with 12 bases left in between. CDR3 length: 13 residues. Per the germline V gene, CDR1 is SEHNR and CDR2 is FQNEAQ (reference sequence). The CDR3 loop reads CASSEGNTNEQFF. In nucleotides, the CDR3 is TGTGCCAGCAGCGAGGGAAACACGAATGAGCAGTTCTTC.

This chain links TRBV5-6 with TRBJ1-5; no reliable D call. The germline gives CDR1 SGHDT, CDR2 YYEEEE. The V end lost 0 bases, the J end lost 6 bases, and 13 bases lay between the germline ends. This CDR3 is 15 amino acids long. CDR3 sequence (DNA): TGTGCCAGCAGCTTGGGGACGGATATCGGTCAGCCCCAGCATTTT. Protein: CASSLGTDIGQPQHF.

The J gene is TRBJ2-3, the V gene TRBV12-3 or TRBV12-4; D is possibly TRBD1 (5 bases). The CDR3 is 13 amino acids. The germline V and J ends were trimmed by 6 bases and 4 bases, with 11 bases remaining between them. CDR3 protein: CASRSLGADTQYF. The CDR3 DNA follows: TGTGCCAGCAGGTCTCTAGGGGCAGATACGCAGTATTTT.

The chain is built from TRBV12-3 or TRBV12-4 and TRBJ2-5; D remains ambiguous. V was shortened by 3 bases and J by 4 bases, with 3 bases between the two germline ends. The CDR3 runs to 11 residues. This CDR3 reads CASSFRETQYF. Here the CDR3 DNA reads TGTGCCAGCAGTTTTAGAGAGACCCAGTACTTC.

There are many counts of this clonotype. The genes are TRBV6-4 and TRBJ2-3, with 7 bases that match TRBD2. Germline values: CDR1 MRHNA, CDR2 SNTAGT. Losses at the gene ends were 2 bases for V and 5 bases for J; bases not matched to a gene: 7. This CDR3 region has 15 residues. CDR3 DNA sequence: TGTGCCAGCAGTGACGAAGGGGCGGGGGTAGATACGCAGTATTTT. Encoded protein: CASSDEGAGVDTQYF.

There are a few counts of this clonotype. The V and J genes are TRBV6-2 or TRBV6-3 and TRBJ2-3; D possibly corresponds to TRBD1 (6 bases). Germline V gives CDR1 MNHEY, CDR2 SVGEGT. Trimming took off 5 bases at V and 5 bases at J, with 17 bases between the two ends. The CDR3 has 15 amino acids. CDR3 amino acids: CASSSLVAGEDTQYF. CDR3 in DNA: TGTGCCAGCAGTAGCCTCGTGGCAGGGGAAGATACGCAGTATTTT.

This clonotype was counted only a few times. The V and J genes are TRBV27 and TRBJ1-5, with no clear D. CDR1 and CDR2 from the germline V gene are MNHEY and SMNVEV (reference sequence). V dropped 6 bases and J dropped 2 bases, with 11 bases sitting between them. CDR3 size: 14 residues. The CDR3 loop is CASRPGVGNQPQHF. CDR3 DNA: TGTGCCAGCAGGCCCGGGGTAGGCAATCAGCCCCAGCATTTT.

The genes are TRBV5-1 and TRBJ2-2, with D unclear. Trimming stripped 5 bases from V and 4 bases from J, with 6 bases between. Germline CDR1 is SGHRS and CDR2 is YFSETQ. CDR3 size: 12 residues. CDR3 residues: CASSQITGELFF. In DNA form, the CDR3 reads TGCGCCAGCAGTCAGATCACCGGGGAGCTGTTTTTT.

The CDR3 loop reads CSVLGTSVSEQYF. The CDR3 nucleotides read TGCAGCGTTCTGGGGACTAGCGTAAGCGAGCAGTACTTC. This chain connects TRBV29-1 to TRBJ2-7, with TRBD2 matching over 10 bases. The CDR3 runs to 13 residues. Germline trimming cut 5 bases from V and 6 bases from J; bases unmatched to any gene: 7. Germline-derived CDR1 and CDR2 are SQVTM and ANQGSEA.

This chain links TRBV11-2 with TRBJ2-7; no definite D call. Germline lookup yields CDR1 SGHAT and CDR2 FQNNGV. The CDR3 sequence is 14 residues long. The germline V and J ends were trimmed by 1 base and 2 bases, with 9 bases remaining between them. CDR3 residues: CASSLGSVAYEQYF. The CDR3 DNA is TGTGCCAGCAGCTTAGGGTCGGTCGCCTACGAGCAGTACTTC.